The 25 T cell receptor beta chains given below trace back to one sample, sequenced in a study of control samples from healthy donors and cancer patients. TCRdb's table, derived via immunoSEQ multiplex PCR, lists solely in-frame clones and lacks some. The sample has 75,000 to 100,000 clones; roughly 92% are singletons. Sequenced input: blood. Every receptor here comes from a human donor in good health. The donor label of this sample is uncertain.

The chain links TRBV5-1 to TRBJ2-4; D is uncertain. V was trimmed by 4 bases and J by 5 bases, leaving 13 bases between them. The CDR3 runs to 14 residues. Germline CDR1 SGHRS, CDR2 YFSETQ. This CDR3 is CASSRVGLENIQYF. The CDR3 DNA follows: TGCGCCAGCAGCCGGGTGGGTCTAGAAAACATTCAGTACTTC.

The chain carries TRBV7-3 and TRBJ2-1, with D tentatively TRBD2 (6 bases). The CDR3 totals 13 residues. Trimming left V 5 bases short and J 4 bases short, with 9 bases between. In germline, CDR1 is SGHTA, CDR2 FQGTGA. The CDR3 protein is CASSEGTYNEQFF. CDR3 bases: TGTGCCAGCAGCGAAGGGACTTACAATGAGCAGTTCTTC.

The CDR3 DNA follows: TGCGCCAGCAGCTTGGCCCCCGGGACAGATCAAGAGACCCAGTACTTC. Protein product: CASSLAPGTDQETQYF. This chain joins TRBV5-1 and TRBJ2-5; 7 bases line up with TRBD1. Trimming cost V 0 bases and J 2 bases; bases outside gene matches: 7. CDR3 length: 16 amino acids. CDR1 and CDR2 from the germline V gene are SGHRS and YFSETQ.

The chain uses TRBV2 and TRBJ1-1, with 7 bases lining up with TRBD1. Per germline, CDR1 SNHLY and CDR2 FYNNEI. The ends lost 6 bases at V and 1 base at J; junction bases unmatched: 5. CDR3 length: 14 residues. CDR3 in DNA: TGTGCCAGCAGGCCAGGGGGTCGGAACACTGAAGCTTTCTTT. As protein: CASRPGGRNTEAFF.

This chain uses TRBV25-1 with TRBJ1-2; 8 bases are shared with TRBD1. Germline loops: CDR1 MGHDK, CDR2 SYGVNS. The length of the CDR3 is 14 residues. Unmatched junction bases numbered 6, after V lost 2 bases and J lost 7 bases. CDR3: CASSEPTGGVGYTF. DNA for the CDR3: TGTGCCAGCAGTGAACCCACAGGGGGAGTTGGCTACACCTTC.

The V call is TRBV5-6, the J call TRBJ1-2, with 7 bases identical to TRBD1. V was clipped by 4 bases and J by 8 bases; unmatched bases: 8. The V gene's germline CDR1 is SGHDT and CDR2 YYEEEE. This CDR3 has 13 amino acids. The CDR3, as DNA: TGTGCCAGCAGCCCCTCCGGGACAGTAGGCTACACCTTC. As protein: CASSPSGTVGYTF.

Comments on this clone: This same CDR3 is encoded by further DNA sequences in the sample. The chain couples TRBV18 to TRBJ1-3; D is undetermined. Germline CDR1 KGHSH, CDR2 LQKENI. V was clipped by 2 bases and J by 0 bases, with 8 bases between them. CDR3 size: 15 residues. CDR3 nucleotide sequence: TGTGCCAGCTCACCAGGGAAACCCTCTGGAAACACCATATATTTT. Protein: CASSPGKPSGNTIYF.

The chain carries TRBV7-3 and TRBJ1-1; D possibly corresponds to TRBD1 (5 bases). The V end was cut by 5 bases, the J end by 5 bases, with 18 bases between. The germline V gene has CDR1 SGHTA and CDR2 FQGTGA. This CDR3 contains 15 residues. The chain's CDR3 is CASSPQGPPGTEAFF. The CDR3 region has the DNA TGTGCCAGCAGCCCGCAGGGTCCCCCCGGTACTGAAGCTTTCTTT.

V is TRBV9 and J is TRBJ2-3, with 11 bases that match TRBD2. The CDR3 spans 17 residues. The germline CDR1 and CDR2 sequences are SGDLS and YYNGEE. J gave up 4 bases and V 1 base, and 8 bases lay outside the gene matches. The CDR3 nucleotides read TGTGCCAGCAGCGTACCACGACTAGCGGGGAAGGCAGATACGCAGTATTTT. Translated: CASSVPRLAGKADTQYF.

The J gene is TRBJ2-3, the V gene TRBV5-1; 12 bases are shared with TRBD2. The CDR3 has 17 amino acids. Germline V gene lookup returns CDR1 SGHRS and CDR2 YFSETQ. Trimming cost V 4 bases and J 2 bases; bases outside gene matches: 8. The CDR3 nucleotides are TGCGCCAGCAGCCGGGGGAGACTAGCGGGGGCCACAGATACGCAGTATTTT. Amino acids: CASSRGRLAGATDTQYF.

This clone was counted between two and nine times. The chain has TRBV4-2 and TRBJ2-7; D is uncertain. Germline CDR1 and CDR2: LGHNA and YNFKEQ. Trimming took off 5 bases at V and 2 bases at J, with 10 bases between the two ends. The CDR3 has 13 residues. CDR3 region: CASSEQLTYEQYF. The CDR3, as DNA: TGTGCCAGCAGCGAACAGTTAACCTACGAGCAGTACTTC.

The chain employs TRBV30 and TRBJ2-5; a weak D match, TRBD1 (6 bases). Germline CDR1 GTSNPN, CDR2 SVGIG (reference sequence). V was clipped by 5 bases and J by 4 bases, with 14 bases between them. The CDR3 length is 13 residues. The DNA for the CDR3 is TGTGCCTGGGGGGGCCTTGGGGGAGAGACCCAGTACTTC. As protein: CAWGGLGGETQYF.

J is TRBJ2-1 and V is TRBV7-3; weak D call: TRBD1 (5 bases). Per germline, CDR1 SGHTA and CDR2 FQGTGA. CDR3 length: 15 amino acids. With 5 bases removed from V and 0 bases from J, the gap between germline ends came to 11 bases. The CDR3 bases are TGTGCCAGCAGCCCACAGGCAACCTCCTACAATGAGCAGTTCTTC. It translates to CASSPQATSYNEQFF.

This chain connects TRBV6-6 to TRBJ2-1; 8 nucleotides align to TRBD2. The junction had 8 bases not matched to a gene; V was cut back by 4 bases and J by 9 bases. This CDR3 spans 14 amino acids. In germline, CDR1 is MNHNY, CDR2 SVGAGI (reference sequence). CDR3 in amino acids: CASSLVRGASEQFF. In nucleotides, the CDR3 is TGTGCCAGCAGTTTGGTGCGGGGGGCTAGTGAGCAGTTCTTC.

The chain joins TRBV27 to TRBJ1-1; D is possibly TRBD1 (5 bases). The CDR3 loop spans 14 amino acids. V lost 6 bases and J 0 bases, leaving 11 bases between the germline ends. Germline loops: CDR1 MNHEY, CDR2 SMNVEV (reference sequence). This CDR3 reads CASRRGWLNTEAFF. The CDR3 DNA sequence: TGTGCCAGCAGGCGGGGGTGGTTGAACACTGAAGCTTTCTTT.

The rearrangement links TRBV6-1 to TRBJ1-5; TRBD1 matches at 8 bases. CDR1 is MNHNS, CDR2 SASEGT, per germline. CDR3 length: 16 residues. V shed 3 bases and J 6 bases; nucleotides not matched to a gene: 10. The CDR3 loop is CASSDTQGASGQPQHF. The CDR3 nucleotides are TGTGCCAGCAGTGATACCCAGGGGGCGTCGGGTCAGCCCCAGCATTTT.

The CDR3 DNA reads as TGTGCCACCAGTGGGGGCGGACAGGCCCAAAGGCATGGCTACACCTTC. Translated, it gives CATSGGGQAQRHGYTF. V gene TRBV24-1 combines with J gene TRBJ1-2; TRBD1 agrees at 7 bases. The CDR3 has 16 amino acids. Per the germline V gene, CDR1 is KGHDR and CDR2 is SFDVKD. J gave up 6 bases and V 5 bases, and 14 bases lay outside the gene matches.

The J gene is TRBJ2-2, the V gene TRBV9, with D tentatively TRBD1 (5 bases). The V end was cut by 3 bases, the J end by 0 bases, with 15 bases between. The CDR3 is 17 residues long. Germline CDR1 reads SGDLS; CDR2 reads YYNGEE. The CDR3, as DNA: TGTGCCAGCAGCGCCAGTAGCAGGGAACCGAACACCGGGGAGCTGTTTTTT. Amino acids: CASSASSREPNTGELFF.

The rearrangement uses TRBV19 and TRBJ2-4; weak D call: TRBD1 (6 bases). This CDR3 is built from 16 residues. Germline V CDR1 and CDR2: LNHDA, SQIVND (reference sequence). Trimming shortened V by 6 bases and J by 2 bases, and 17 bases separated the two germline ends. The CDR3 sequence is CASSDGQSSPKNIQYF. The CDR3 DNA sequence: TGTGCCAGTAGCGACGGACAGTCTTCCCCCAAAAACATTCAGTACTTC. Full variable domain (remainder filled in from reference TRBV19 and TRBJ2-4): DGGITQSPKYLFRKEGQNVTLSCEQNLNHDAMYWYRQDPGQGLRLIYYSQIVNDFQKGDIAEGYSVSREKKESFPLTVTSAQKNPTAFYLCASSDGQSSPKNIQYFGAGTRLSVL.

In DNA form, the CDR3 reads TGTGTCAGCAGCCCCGGGGCAGGGGTCTCCTACGAGCAGTACGTC. Residues: CVSSPGAGVSYEQYV. The rearrangement links TRBV5-6 to TRBJ2-7; TRBD1 is a possible D gene (6 bases). There are 15 residues in the CDR3. CDR1 and CDR2 from the germline V gene are SGHDT and YYEEEE.

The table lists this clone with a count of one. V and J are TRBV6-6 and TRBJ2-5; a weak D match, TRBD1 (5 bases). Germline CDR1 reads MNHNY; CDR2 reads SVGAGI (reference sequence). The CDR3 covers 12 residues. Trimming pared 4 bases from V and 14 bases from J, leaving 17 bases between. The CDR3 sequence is CASSSSGYLTYF. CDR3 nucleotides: TGTGCCAGCAGTTCCTCAGGGTATCTTACCTACTTC.

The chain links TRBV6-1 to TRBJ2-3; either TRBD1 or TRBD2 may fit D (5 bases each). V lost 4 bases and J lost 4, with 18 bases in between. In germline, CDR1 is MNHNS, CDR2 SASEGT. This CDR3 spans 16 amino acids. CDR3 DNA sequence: TGTGCCAGCAGTGCCAAGACTCTTCGAGGGGCAGATACGCAGTATTTT. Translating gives CASSAKTLRGADTQYF.

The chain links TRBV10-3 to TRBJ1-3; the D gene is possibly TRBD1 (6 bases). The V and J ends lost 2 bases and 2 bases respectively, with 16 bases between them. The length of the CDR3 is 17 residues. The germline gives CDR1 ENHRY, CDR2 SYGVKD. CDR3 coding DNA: TGTGCCATCAGTGAGCGGTTCAGGGGAGGAGCTGGAAACACCATATATTTT. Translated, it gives CAISERFRGGAGNTIYF.

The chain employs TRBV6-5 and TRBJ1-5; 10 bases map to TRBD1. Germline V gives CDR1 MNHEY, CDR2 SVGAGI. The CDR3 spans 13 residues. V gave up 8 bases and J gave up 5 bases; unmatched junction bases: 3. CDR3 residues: CASGTGVHQPQHF. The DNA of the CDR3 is TGTGCCAGCGGGACAGGGGTTCATCAGCCCCAGCATTTT.

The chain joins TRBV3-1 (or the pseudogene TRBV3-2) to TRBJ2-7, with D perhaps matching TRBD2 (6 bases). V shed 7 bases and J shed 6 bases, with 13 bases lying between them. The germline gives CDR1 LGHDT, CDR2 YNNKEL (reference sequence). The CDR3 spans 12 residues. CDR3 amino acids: CASTKSAGEQYF. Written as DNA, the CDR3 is TGTGCCAGCACGAAATCAGCGGGCGAGCAGTACTTC.